This entry describes one T cell receptor (beta chain). Its antigen is unidentified. This may come from a read error, since a much larger clone is one base off. TRB rearrangements spanning V, D and J were amplified using mixed TRB-A/B primers. TCRdb called the multiplex PCR reads again in MiXCR, with one record for every CDR3 protein. The sample includes about 1,300 distinct CDR3 sequences, 29% of them seen just once. Trimming removed 5 bases at V and 0 bases at J, with 13 bases between. The germline gives CDR1 MNHNS, CDR2 SASEGT. This CDR3 has 15 amino acids. This entry comes from a study of T cell repertoires in aging, cancer and after chemotherapy. About the research overall: Pre- and post-chemotherapy samples were paired from glioblastoma patients treated with temozolomide-based therapy. About 10 million TCR reads made up the full dataset.

TCR beta rearrangements were amplified from peripheral blood genomic DNA. Points from the study as a whole: The repertoire data cannot show anything about immunological memory following chemotherapy.

Sequenced input: blood. This chain uses TRBV6-1 with TRBJ1-1; D gene ambiguous. The sequence derives from a human donor with a solid tumor. The CDR3 DNA reads as TGTGCCAGCAGTACTGGGGAGCTCATGAACACTGAAGCTTTCTTT. Protein: CASSTGELMNTEAFF.